The 20 T cell receptor beta chains below come from one sample, sequenced in a study of cytomegalovirus exposure and HLA in healthy donors. Using immunoSEQ multiplex PCR, the repertoire was profiled, and TCRdb retains in-frame clones only, with some absent. The table records roughly 150,000 clones, approximately 90% of them present only once. The sequencing input was PBMCs. The receptors derive from a man aged 18 to 30 in good health and CMV-seronegative.

The chain uses TRBV19 and TRBJ2-7, with 9 bases lining up with TRBD2. With 6 bases clipped from V and 3 bases from J, the junction kept 6 bases outside the gene matches. The CDR3 is made up of 14 amino acids. Germline V gene data show CDR1 as LNHDA and CDR2 as SQIVND (reference sequence). CDR3 region: CASSPGTSSYEQYF. For the CDR3, the DNA is TGTGCCAGTAGCCCCGGGACTAGCAGCTACGAGCAGTACTTC.

Only one count was recorded for this clone. For the CDR3, the DNA is TGTGCCAGCAGAGAACACCTTGACGACAGTCTCTCGAATCAGCCCCAGCATTTT. Translating it yields CASREHLDDSLSNQPQHF. This chain connects TRBV6-1 to TRBJ1-5; perhaps TRBD1 as D (5 bases). CDR3 length: 18 amino acids. CDR1 is MNHNS, CDR2 SASEGT, per germline. Trimming shortened V by 6 bases and J by 4 bases, and 25 bases separated the two germline ends.

This chain links TRBV12-2 with TRBJ2-1; the D segment call TRBD2 is taken from the table without a DNA check. TRBV12-2 corresponds to a pseudogene. The CDR3 covers 17 residues. For the CDR3, the DNA is TGTGCAAGTCGCTTAGCAACGGGAGGGTTCCCCTACAATGAGCAGTTCTTC. Its protein is CASRLATGGFPYNEQFF.

The rearrangement joins TRBV6-8 to TRBJ2-7, with D maybe TRBD1 (6 bases). This CDR3 spans 15 amino acids. V dropped 6 bases and J dropped 2 bases, with 17 bases sitting between them. Germline V gene lookup returns CDR1 MNHGY and CDR2 SAAAGT. For the CDR3, the DNA is TGTGCCAGCAGCGCGCGGACAGAAAGGACCTACGAGCAGTACGTC. This encodes CASSARTERTYEQYV.

This clone has only a few counts. This chain joins TRBV6-5 and TRBJ1-1; D is perhaps TRBD1 (5 bases). Per the germline V gene, CDR1 is MNHEY and CDR2 is SVGAGI. V lost 1 base, J lost 1 base, and 13 bases lay in between. The CDR3 covers 16 residues. CDR3 protein: CASSYYGGNGNTEAFF. CDR3 in DNA: TGTGCCAGCAGTTACTATGGGGGGAATGGGAACACTGAAGCTTTCTTT.

This clone was counted a few times. The chain couples TRBV4-3 to TRBJ1-2; 7 bases fit TRBD1. V trimming: 1 base; J trimming: 4 bases; junction bases outside the gene matches: 3. Germline CDR1 is LGHNA and CDR2 is YSLEER. The CDR3 covers 14 residues. This chain's CDR3 is CASSQGRGSYGYTF. DNA for the CDR3: TGCGCCAGCAGCCAAGGCAGGGGGAGCTATGGCTACACCTTC.

Of note for this clone: One end of the junction does not line up with germline, which may come from a read error. The identical CDR3 is also encoded by other nucleotide sequences in the sample. The chain carries TRBV2 and TRBJ1-1; 7 bases match TRBD1. The CDR3 runs to 12 residues. Germline values: CDR1 SNHLY, CDR2 FYNNEI. The CDR3 loop reads CASNRGDTEAFF. In DNA form, the CDR3 reads TGCGCCAGCAACAGGGGAGACACTGAAGCTTTCTTT.

This clone was seen once. This chain connects TRBV2 to TRBJ1-5; 9 nucleotides align to TRBD1. The CDR3 is 13 amino acids. Germline lookup yields CDR1 SNHLY and CDR2 FYNNEI. Trimming removed 6 bases from V and 6 bases from J; junction bases left unmatched: 3. Here the CDR3 reads CASRGQGTQPQHF. Here the CDR3 DNA reads TGTGCCAGCAGAGGACAGGGGACTCAGCCCCAGCATTTT.

This clone was seen a handful of times. V and J are TRBV7-2 and TRBJ2-7; D remains ambiguous. Trimming left V 2 bases short and J 3 bases short, with 8 bases between. Germline V gene data show CDR1 as SGHTA and CDR2 as FQGNSA. The CDR3 sequence is 13 residues long. For the CDR3, the DNA is TGTGCCAGCAGCTTAAACCCAGGCTACGAGCAGTACGTC. Translating it yields CASSLNPGYEQYV.

The chain has TRBV7-6 and TRBJ2-5; 13 nucleotides line up with TRBD2. V shed 5 bases and J 5 bases; nucleotides not matched to a gene: 11. The CDR3 runs 17 residues. Per germline, CDR1 SGHVS and CDR2 FNYEAQ. CDR3 sequence reads: CASSLLLAGGPGETQYF. CDR3 nucleotide sequence: TGTGCCAGCAGCCTACTACTAGCGGGGGGGCCCGGGGAGACCCAGTACTTC.

This clone was counted a single time. V gene TRBV6-1 combines with J gene TRBJ1-2, with D tentatively TRBD1 (6 bases). Germline V CDR1 and CDR2: MNHNS, SASEGT. Trimming removed 4 bases from V and 4 bases from J, with 10 bases in between. The CDR3 extends over 13 amino acids. The CDR3 DNA reads as TGTGCCAGCAGTGGAGGGGGTACCTATGGCTACACCTTC. Translating gives CASSGGGTYGYTF.

The chain links TRBV2 to TRBJ1-2, with D perhaps TRBD1 (5 bases). The germline CDR1 and CDR2 sequences are SNHLY and FYNNEI. The CDR3 runs 15 residues. The germline V and J ends were trimmed by 6 bases and 4 bases, with 18 bases remaining between them. In DNA form, the CDR3 reads TGTGCCAGCAGCCGGGGCGTAGGGGAGGGCTATGGCTACACCTTC. It translates to CASSRGVGEGYGYTF.

The chain is built from TRBV19 and TRBJ2-1; no clear D. Between the trimmed V and J ends, which lost 6 bases and 0 bases, there was a span of 6 bases. The germline V gene encodes CDR1 LNHDA and CDR2 SQIVND (reference sequence). The CDR3 has 13 amino acids. CDR3 sequence (DNA): TGTGCCAGTAGCCCCGGCTCCTACAATGAGCAGTTCTTC. Amino acid sequence: CASSPGSYNEQFF.

The V call is TRBV10-3, the J call TRBJ1-5, with 7 bases aligning to TRBD1. V was pared by 3 bases and J by 0 bases, with 5 bases of the junction left unmatched. The germline V gene has CDR1 ENHRY and CDR2 SYGVKD. The CDR3 length is 16 residues. CDR3 nucleotides: TGTGCCATCAGTGAATTAGGACAGGATAGCAATCAGCCCCAGCATTTT. Its protein is CAISELGQDSNQPQHF.

The chain's CDR3 is CASSDGTGSDTQYF. The CDR3 DNA is TGTGCCAGCTCAGACGGGACAGGGTCAGATACGCAGTATTTT. This chain links TRBV18 with TRBJ2-3, with TRBD1 matching over 9 bases. The CDR3 loop spans 14 amino acids. J gave up 4 bases and V 5 bases, and 4 bases lay outside the gene matches. The germline V gene encodes CDR1 KGHSH and CDR2 LQKENI.

The chain combines TRBV5-1 with TRBJ2-7, with 9 bases fitting TRBD2. The CDR3 is made up of 15 amino acids. Germline CDR1 SGHRS, CDR2 YFSETQ. Trimming removed 4 bases from V and 3 bases from J; junction bases left unmatched: 8. The DNA of the CDR3 is TGCGCCAGCAGCAGAATAGCGGGAGAGGTCTACGAGCAGTACTTC. This translates into CASSRIAGEVYEQYF.

The chain employs TRBV4-1 and TRBJ1-2, with a possible D match to TRBD1 (6 bases). V shed 6 bases and J shed 4 bases, with 15 bases lying between them. The CDR3 loop spans 14 amino acids. Germline assignment: CDR1 MGHRA and CDR2 YSYEKL. CDR3: CASSTETGTYGYTF. The CDR3 bases are TGCGCCAGCAGTACTGAGACAGGTACCTATGGCTACACCTTC.

This clone was counted once. The chain is built from TRBV29-1 and TRBJ2-5, with 10 bases aligning to TRBD1. The ends lost 5 bases at V and 2 bases at J; junction bases unmatched: 5. This CDR3 contains 14 residues. Germline V gene data show CDR1 as SQVTM and CDR2 as ANQGSEA. The CDR3 reads CSVISDRGQETQYF. The CDR3 region has the DNA TGCAGCGTTATCTCGGACAGGGGGCAAGAGACCCAGTACTTC.

This chain uses TRBV6-1 with TRBJ2-3; a possible D gene is TRBD2 (5 bases). Germline-derived CDR1 and CDR2 are MNHNS and SASEGT. This CDR3 region has 15 residues. V was trimmed by 7 bases and J by 3 bases, leaving 17 bases between them. In DNA form, the CDR3 reads TGTGCCAGCACCACGGGAAGGGATGGTACAGATACGCAGTATTTT. Residues: CASTTGRDGTDTQYF.

The chain employs TRBV12-5 and TRBJ2-1; 12 positions match TRBD2. This CDR3 region has 17 residues. Looked up from germline, CDR1 is LGHNT and CDR2 is FRNRAP. The V and J ends lost 5 bases and 10 bases, in that order; junction bases with no gene match: 15. CDR3 sequence reads: CASGLWTSGTPSMEQFF. The CDR3 DNA is TGTGCTAGTGGTCTCTGGACTAGCGGGACTCCCTCGATGGAGCAGTTCTTC.